The T cell receptor (beta chain) described here comes from a study of human T cells and chemical hapten exposure. Time point meaning: patch test 2, 6 weeks after DPC sensitization. Treatment described: therapeutic diphenylcyclopropenone sensitization with weekly scalp DPC. TCRdb redid the calling of the RACE reads with MiXCR, one entry per CDR3 protein. This sample has about 140,000 distinct CDR3 sequences, with approximately 12% found just once. Germline assignment: CDR1 MGHRA and CDR2 YSYEKL. The CDR3 totals 18 residues. Trimming shortened V by 0 bases and J by 2 bases, and 16 bases separated the two germline ends. This clonotype came up many times.

The TCR was taken from a woman in her fifties or sixties with alopecia areata. Some clones in this sample may be carry-over from other donors' samples. This chain connects TRBV4-1 to TRBJ1-4; D remains unclear. Here the sequenced sample was whole blood, taken in connection with sensitization to the hapten diphenylcyclopropenone (DPC). The CDR3 sequence: CASSQDRSRGLTNEKLFF. Here the CDR3 DNA reads TGCGCCAGCAGCCAAGATCGATCCCGGGGTTTGACTAATGAAAAACTGTTTTTT.